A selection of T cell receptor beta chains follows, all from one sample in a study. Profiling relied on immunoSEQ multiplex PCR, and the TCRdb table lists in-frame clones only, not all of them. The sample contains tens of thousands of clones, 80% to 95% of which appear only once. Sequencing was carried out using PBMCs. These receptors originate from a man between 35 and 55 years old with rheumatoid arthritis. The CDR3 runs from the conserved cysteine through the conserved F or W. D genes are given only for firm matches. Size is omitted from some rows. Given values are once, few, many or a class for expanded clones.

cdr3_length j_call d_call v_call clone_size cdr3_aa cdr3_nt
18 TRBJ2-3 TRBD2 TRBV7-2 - CASSLPRTSGGSTDTQYF TGTGCCAGCAGCTTACCCCGGACTAGCGGGGGGAGCACAGATACGCAGTATTTT
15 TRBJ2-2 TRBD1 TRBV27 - CASRSGGRDTGELFF TGTGCCAGCAGGTCAGGGGGCCGGGACACCGGGGAGCTGTTTTTT
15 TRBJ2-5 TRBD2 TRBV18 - CASSPGLAGAGTQYF TGTGCCAGCTCACCCGGACTAGCGGGAGCGGGGACCCAGTACTTC
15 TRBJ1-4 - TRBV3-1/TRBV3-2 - CASSRPLGTNEKLFF TGTGCCAGCAGCCGCCCACTAGGAACTAATGAAAAACTGTTTTTT
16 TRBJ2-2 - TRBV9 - CASSVAIGRRHGELFF TGTGCCAGCAGCGTAGCGATAGGCCGACGACACGGGGAGCTGTTTTTT
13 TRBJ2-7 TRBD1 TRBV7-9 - CASRGGSIHEQYF TGTGCCAGCAGAGGGGGCTCTATCCACGAGCAGTACTTC
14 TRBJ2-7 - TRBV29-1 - CSVVRGEGSYEQYF TGCAGCGTTGTAAGGGGGGAGGGCTCCTACGAGCAGTACTTC
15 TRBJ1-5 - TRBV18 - CASSPTGFSNQPQHF TGTGCCAGCTCACCTACAGGGTTCAGCAATCAGCCCCAGCATTTT
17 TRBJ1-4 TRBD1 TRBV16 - CASSQRDRGLSNEKLFF TGTGCCAGCAGCCAACGGGACAGGGGGCTATCTAATGAAAAACTGTTTTTT
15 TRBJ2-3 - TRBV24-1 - CATSVRTDSTDTQYF TGTGCCACCAGTGTCAGGACGGACAGCACAGATACGCAGTATTTT
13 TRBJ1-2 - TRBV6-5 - CASSYDGAYGYTF TGTGCCAGCAGTTATGACGGCGCCTATGGCTACACCTTC
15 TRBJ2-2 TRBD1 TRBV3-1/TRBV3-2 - CASSPQGATTGELFF TGTGCCAGCAGCCCCCAGGGGGCGACCACCGGGGAGCTGTTTTTT
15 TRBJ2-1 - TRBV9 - CASSVGMAPYNEQFF TGTGCCAGCAGCGTAGGGATGGCGCCCTACAATGAGCAGTTCTTC
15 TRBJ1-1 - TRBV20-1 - CSASQFGGRGTEAFF TGCAGTGCTAGTCAGTTCGGGGGACGGGGCACTGAAGCTTTCTTT
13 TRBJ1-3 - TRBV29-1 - CSVVLRGSGTIYF TGCAGCGTTGTATTGAGAGGTTCTGGCACCATATATTTT
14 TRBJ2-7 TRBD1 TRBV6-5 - CASRPGTDSYEQYF TGTGCCAGCAGACCCGGGACAGACTCCTACGAGCAGTACTTC
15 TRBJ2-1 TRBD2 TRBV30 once CAWSTQRGPYNEQFF TGTGCCTGGAGTACGCAGCGGGGGCCCTACAATGAGCAGTTCTTC
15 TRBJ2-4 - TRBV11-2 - CASSFAPRNKNIQYF TGTGCCAGCAGCTTCGCACCGAGGAACAAAAACATTCAGTACTTC
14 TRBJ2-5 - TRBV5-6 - CASLFWGTKETQYF TGTGCCAGCCTTTTTTGGGGGACGAAGGAGACCCAGTACTTC
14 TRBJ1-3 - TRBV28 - CASASPGSGNTIYF TGTGCCAGCGCATCCCCGGGATCTGGAAACACCATATATTTT
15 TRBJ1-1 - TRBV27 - CASSPFAGYGTEAFF TGTGCCAGCAGTCCCTTTGCAGGGTACGGCACTGAAGCTTTCTTT
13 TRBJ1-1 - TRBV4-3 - CASSLSRGTEAFF TGCGCCAGCAGCTTATCGAGGGGGACTGAAGCTTTCTTT
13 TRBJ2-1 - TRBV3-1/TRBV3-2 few CASSQRSYNEQFF TGTGCCAGCAGCCAGAGGTCCTACAATGAGCAGTTCTTC
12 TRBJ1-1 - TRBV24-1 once CATSDTTGKAFF TGTGCCACCAGTGACACGACAGGCAAAGCTTTCTTT
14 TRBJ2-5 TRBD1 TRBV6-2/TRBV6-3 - CASSSWTGHETQYF TGTGCCAGCAGTTCTTGGACAGGGCACGAGACCCAGTACTTC
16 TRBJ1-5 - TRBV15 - CATSGPPGRTNQPQHF TGTGCCACCAGCGGCCCCCCGGGACGAACTAATCAGCCCCAGCATTTT
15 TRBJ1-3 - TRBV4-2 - CASSQDGGDGNTIYF TGTGCCAGCAGCCAAGATGGGGGAGATGGAAACACCATATATTTT
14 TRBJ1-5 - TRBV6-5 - CASRVRGSNQPQHF TGTGCCAGCAGAGTCAGGGGTAGCAATCAGCCCCAGCATTTT
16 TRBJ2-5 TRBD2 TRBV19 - CASSEGTSRNGETQYF TGTGCCAGTAGCGAGGGGACTAGCCGGAACGGAGAGACCCAGTACTTC
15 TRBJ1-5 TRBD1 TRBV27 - CASRPDTGGLQPQHF TGTGCCAGCAGACCCGACACAGGGGGTTTGCAGCCCCAGCATTTT
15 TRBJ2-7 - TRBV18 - CASSPPSGPSYEQYF TGTGCCAGCTCACCACCGAGCGGGCCGTCCTACGAGCAGTACTTC
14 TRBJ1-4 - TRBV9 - CASSSRGTNEKLFF TGTGCCAGCAGCTCCCGTGGAACTAATGAAAAACTGTTTTTT
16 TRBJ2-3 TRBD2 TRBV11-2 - CASSLELLAGEDTQYF TGTGCCAGCAGCTTAGAATTGCTAGCGGGAGAGGATACGCAGTATTTT
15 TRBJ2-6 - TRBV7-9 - CASSLQGLGANVLTF TGTGCCAGCAGTCTGCAGGGTCTTGGGGCCAACGTCCTGACTTTC
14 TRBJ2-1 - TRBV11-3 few CASSLTPTGNEQFF TGTGCCAGCAGCTTAACCCCCACGGGAAATGAGCAGTTCTTC
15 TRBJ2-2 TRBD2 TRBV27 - CASSLVAGGTGELFF TGTGCCAGCAGTTTGGTAGCGGGAGGCACCGGGGAGCTGTTTTTT
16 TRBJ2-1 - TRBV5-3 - CARSLGGTRRYNEQFF TGTGCCAGAAGCTTGGGGGGGACCCGCAGGTACAATGAGCAGTTCTTC
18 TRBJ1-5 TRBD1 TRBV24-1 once CATSPKGQGFFSNQPQHF TGTGCCACCAGCCCCAAGGGACAGGGCTTTTTCAGCAATCAGCCCCAGCATTTT
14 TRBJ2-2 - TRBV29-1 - CSVASQLGSGELFF TGCAGCGTTGCGTCCCAACTAGGAAGCGGGGAGCTGTTTTTT
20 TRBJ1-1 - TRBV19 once CASTDRGGRNLIRLNTEAFF TGTGCCAGTACCGATAGAGGGGGACGAAACCTAATTAGGCTCAACACTGAAGCTTTCTTT
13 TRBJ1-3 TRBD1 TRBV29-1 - CSAGQGAGNTIYF TGCAGCGCTGGACAGGGTGCCGGAAACACCATATATTTT
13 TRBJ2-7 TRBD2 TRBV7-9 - CASSFERENEQYF TGTGCCAGCAGCTTCGAGCGGGAAAACGAGCAGTACTTC
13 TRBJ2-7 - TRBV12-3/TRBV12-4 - CASSKGQQDEQYF TGTGCCAGCAGTAAAGGGCAACAGGACGAGCAGTACTTC
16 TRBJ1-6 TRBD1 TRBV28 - CASSLNRGSYNSPLHF TGTGCCAGCAGTTTAAACAGGGGCTCCTATAATTCACCCCTCCACTTT
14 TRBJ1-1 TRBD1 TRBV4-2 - CASTRTGRGTEAFF TGTGCCAGCACCCGGACAGGGAGGGGGACTGAAGCTTTCTTT
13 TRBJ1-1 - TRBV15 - CATSRDKVTEAFF TGTGCCACCAGCAGAGACAAAGTCACTGAAGCTTTCTTT
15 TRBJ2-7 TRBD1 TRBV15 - CATSETGGAGYEQYF TGTGCCACCAGCGAGACAGGGGGCGCTGGCTACGAGCAGTACTTC
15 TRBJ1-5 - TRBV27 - CASSFRPGVNQPQHF TGTGCCAGCAGTTTTCGCCCAGGGGTTAATCAGCCCCAGCATTTT
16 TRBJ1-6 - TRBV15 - CATSREYGATNSPLHF TGTGCCACCAGCAGAGAATACGGTGCGACGAATTCACCCCTCCACTTT
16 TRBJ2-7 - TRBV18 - CASSPPFGNQNYEQYF TGTGCCAGCTCACCACCCTTCGGGAACCAAAACTACGAGCAGTACTTC
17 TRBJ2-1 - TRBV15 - CATSRRGAYPPYNEQFF TGTGCCACCAGCAGAAGGGGGGCTTACCCACCCTACAATGAGCAGTTCTTC
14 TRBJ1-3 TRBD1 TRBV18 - CASSSQGGRNTIYF TGTGCCAGCTCATCACAGGGGGGCAGAAACACCATATATTTT
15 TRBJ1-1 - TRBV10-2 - CASREPGHQPTEAFF TGCGCCAGCAGGGAACCGGGACACCAGCCCACTGAAGCTTTCTTT
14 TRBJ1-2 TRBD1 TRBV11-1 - CASSAGQGGYGYTF TGTGCCAGCAGCGCCGGACAGGGTGGCTATGGCTACACCTTC
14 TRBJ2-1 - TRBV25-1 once CASSEPSRNNEQFF TGTGCCAGCAGTGAACCTAGCCGGAACAATGAGCAGTTCTTC
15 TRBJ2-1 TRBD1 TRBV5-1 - CASSLPGTGIDEQFF TGCGCCAGCAGCCTCCCCGGGACAGGGATCGATGAGCAGTTCTTC
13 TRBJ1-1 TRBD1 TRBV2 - CASSWDSNTEAFF TGTGCCAGCAGTTGGGACAGCAACACTGAAGCTTTCTTT
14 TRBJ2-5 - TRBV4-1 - CASSRSGSVETQYF TGCGCCAGCAGCCGATCAGGGAGCGTGGAGACCCAGTACTTC
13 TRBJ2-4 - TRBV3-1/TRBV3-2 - CASSPGTSNIQYF TGTGCCAGCAGCCCCGGGACTTCAAACATTCAGTACTTC
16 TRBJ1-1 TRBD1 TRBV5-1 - CASSLPRTGKNTEAFF TGCGCCAGCAGCCTACCTCGGACAGGAAAAAACACTGAAGCTTTCTTT